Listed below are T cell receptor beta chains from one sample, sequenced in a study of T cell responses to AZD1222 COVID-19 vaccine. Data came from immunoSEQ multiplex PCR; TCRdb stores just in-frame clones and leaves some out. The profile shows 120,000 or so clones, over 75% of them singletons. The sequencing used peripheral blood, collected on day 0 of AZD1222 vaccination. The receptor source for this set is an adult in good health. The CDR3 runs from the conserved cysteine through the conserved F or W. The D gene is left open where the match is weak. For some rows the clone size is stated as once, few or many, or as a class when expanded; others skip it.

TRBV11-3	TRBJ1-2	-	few	TGTGCCAGCAGCATTAGGCGGATAAACTATGGCTACACCTTC	CASSIRRINYGYTF
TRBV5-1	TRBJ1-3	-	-	TGCGCCAGCAGCTTGGACAGCTCTGGAAACACCATATATTTT	CASSLDSSGNTIYF
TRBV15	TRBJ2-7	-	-	TGTGCCACCAGCGCGGGTCTGACCTACGAGCAGTACTTC	CATSAGLTYEQYF
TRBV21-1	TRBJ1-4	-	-	TGTGCCAGCAGCAGCAACCACCAGACAGCGGCTAATGAAAAACTGTTTTTT	CASSSNHQTAANEKLFF
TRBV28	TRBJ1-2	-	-	TGTGCCAGCAGTTTTTTGAATGGCTACACCTTC	CASSFLNGYTF
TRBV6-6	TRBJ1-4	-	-	TGTGCCAGCAGACTGAGGGGACCCCATGAAAAACTGTTTTTT	CASRLRGPHEKLFF
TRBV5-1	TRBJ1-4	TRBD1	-	TGCGCCAGTAGGGACAGGTCTAATGAAAAACTGTTTTTT	CASRDRSNEKLFF
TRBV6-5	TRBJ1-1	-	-	TGTGCCAGCAGTTGGGACAACCTGAACACTGAAGCTTTCTTT	CASSWDNLNTEAFF
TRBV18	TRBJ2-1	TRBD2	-	TGTGCCAGCTCACCAGTACGTCTCCGACTAGCGGACTACAATGAGCAGTTCTTC	CASSPVRLRLADYNEQFF
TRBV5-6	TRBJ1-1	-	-	TGTGCCAGCAGCCCCCGACGGGGGCCGAACACTGAAGCTTTCTTT	CASSPRRGPNTEAFF